This is a list of T cell receptor beta chains from one sample in a study of blood T cell repertoires in COVID-19. Some clones are missing from TCRdb's copy, which holds only in-frame ones; the method was immunoSEQ multiplex PCR. The repertoire holds roughly 100,000 clones, with approximately 88% as singletons. Sequences were obtained from peripheral blood. The receptors come from an older man with acute or convalescent COVID-19. CDR3s include the opening cysteine and the closing phenylalanine or tryptophan. A D gene is named only where the DNA matches it firmly. Clone size appears in some rows only: once, few, many, or a class for an expanded clone.

abundance,j_gene,d_gene,v_gene,CDR3nt,CDR3aa
-,TRBJ2-7,-,TRBV18,TGTGCCAGCTCGAAAGAGGAGGCGTTCAGCTCCTACGAGCAGTACTTC,CASSKEEAFSSYEQYF
-,TRBJ1-2,-,TRBV2,TGTGCCAGCAGTGTGGAGGGAAATGGCTACACCTTC,CASSVEGNGYTF
-,TRBJ2-2,TRBD1,TRBV19,TGTGCCAGTAGTATGGACAGGGTGTTGACCGGGGAGCTGTTTTTT,CASSMDRVLTGELFF
once,TRBJ2-5,TRBD1,TRBV5-1,TGCGCCAGCAGCTTGGAGGGGGCGATAAGAGGAGAGACCCAGTACTTC,CASSLEGAIRGETQYF
once,TRBJ1-1,-,TRBV25-1,TGTGCCAGCACTCGTTCGGGAACTGAAGCTTTCTTT,CASTRSGTEAFF
-,TRBJ1-2,TRBD1,TRBV6-2/TRBV6-3,TGTGCCAGCAGTACGGGAACAGGGGCAGCGGGCTATGGCTACACCTTC,CASSTGTGAAGYGYTF
-,TRBJ1-4,-,TRBV27,TGTGCCAGCCAACACAGGGTGGATGAAAAACTGTTTTTT,CASQHRVDEKLFF
-,TRBJ1-6,-,TRBV28,TGTGCCAGCAGTTTATTCCAGGGTTATAATTCACCCCTCCACTTT,CASSLFQGYNSPLHF
-,TRBJ1-4,-,TRBV5-1,TGCGCCAGCAGCTTGGAGGGGGTTACTAATGAAAAACTGTTTTTT,CASSLEGVTNEKLFF
-,TRBJ2-3,TRBD2,TRBV2,TGTGCCAGCAGTGCTAGCGGGGTCACAGATACGCAGTATTTT,CASSASGVTDTQYF
-,TRBJ1-2,TRBD1,TRBV2,TGTGCCAGCAGTACAGGGGCGTCTAACTATGGCTACACCTTC,CASSTGASNYGYTF
-,TRBJ2-1,TRBD1,TRBV6-5,TGTGCCAGCAGTTACGGGGACAGTCGCTCCTACAATGAGCAGTTCTTC,CASSYGDSRSYNEQFF
-,TRBJ2-1,-,TRBV3-1/TRBV3-2,TGTGCCAGCTCCTCAGGGGGAGGAAGGAATGAGCAGTTCTTC,CASSSGGGRNEQFF
-,TRBJ2-1,TRBD2,TRBV24-1,TGTGCCACCAGTGATCCGAGCGGGACTTCGGGTGAGCAGTTCTTC,CATSDPSGTSGEQFF
-,TRBJ2-1,-,TRBV12-3/TRBV12-4,TGTGCCAGCAGTTTAGCTCAGTACAATGAGCAGTTCTTC,CASSLAQYNEQFF
-,TRBJ2-1,-,TRBV18,TGTGCCAGCTCACCACTAGCAAATGAGCAGTTCTTC,CASSPLANEQFF
-,TRBJ1-1,-,TRBV19,TGTGCCAGTAGTATCGGGCTGGGGGCGAACACTGAAGCTTTCTTT,CASSIGLGANTEAFF
once,TRBJ2-2,-,TRBV6-6,TGTGCCAGCAGTTCGGGGTGGACCGGGGAGCTGTTTTTT,CASSSGWTGELFF
-,TRBJ1-4,TRBD1,TRBV27,TGTGCCAGCAGTTTAACAGGGGGTTATGAAAAACTGTTTTTT,CASSLTGGYEKLFF
-,TRBJ1-6,TRBD1,TRBV6-5,TGTGCCAGCAGAGCAGACAGGGATGGTTCACCCCTCCACTTT,CASRADRDGSPLHF
-,TRBJ2-5,TRBD2,TRBV11-3,TGTGCCAGCAGCTTCGTCGGGACTAGCGGGAGGCCCCACCGAGAGACCCAGTACTTC,CASSFVGTSGRPHRETQYF
once,TRBJ2-1,TRBD2,TRBV28,TGTGCCAGCAGTTTACGGAGGACTAGCGGGAGGCCCCTGGAGCAGTTCTTC,CASSLRRTSGRPLEQFF
once,TRBJ1-1,TRBD1,TRBV5-1,TGCGCCAGCGGGACAGGGGATGTAACTGAAGCTTTCTTT,CASGTGDVTEAFF
-,TRBJ1-6,TRBD1,TRBV28,TGTGCCAGCAACCTTCTGACAGGGCCGCCCCTCCACTTT,CASNLLTGPPLHF
few,TRBJ2-5,-,TRBV6-1,TGTGCCAGCAGTGAATCGGCCGCCCTGGCCGGCGGGGCCCGTGAGACCCAGTACTTC,CASSESAALAGGARETQYF
-,TRBJ2-1,-,TRBV28,TGTGCCAGCAGTTTCGACAGGATAAACAATGAGCAGTTCTTC,CASSFDRINNEQFF
-,TRBJ1-2,-,TRBV19,TGTGCCAGTAGAACGGAGGGTTCCTATGGCTACACCTTC,CASRTEGSYGYTF
-,TRBJ1-2,TRBD1,TRBV14,TGTGCCAGCAGCCACAGACAGGGTTGGTATGGCTACACCTTC,CASSHRQGWYGYTF
-,TRBJ2-1,TRBD2,TRBV27,TGTGCCAGCAGTGTTGCGGGGGGGCCACGAAATGAGCAGTTCTTC,CASSVAGGPRNEQFF
-,TRBJ2-5,TRBD2,TRBV15,TGTGCCACCAGCTTTAGCGGGAGGGTTGGAGAGACCCAGTACTTC,CATSFSGRVGETQYF
-,TRBJ1-4,-,TRBV9,TGTGCCAGCAGCGTACGGGGGATGGATGAAAAACTGTTTTTT,CASSVRGMDEKLFF
-,TRBJ2-5,TRBD1,TRBV28,TGTGCCAGCAGTTTATTAGGGACAGGGATTCAAGAGACCCAGTACTTC,CASSLLGTGIQETQYF
-,TRBJ1-2,TRBD1,TRBV5-8,TGTGCCAGCAGCTACGACAGGGGGCTGGTCTATGGCTACACCTTC,CASSYDRGLVYGYTF
few,TRBJ2-5,-,TRBV21-1,TGTGCCAGCAGCAAAGCCCCGGTAAAGTCAGGACTAGCGGGGGGGCCGGGAGTGACCCAGTACTTC,CASSKAPVKSGLAGGPGVTQYF
-,TRBJ1-1,-,TRBV7-3,TGTGCCAGCAGCTTAACGGCGGACACTGAAGCTTTCTTT,CASSLTADTEAFF
-,TRBJ1-2,TRBD1,TRBV5-1,TGCGCCAGCAGCTATGGGACAGGGGAGGCCAACTATGGCTACACCTTC,CASSYGTGEANYGYTF
-,TRBJ2-3,TRBD1,TRBV5-1,TGCGCCAGCAGCTCGGGTGGACAGGGATGGTATTTT,CASSSGGQGWYF
-,TRBJ2-2,-,TRBV7-2,TGTGCCAGCAGCCTAAAGGACCCCGGGGCCGGGGAGCTGTTTTTT,CASSLKDPGAGELFF
-,TRBJ1-1,TRBD1,TRBV28,TGTGCCAGCAGAGCACAGGGGGAAGGTAGGGCTTTCTTT,CASRAQGEGRAFF
-,TRBJ1-1,-,TRBV7-3,TGTGCCAGCAGCACCAGGGTTTACACTGAAGCTTTCTTT,CASSTRVYTEAFF
-,TRBJ2-2,TRBD1,TRBV5-1,TGCGCCAGCAGCTTGTCGGCAGGGGGGAACACCGGGGAGCTGTTTTTT,CASSLSAGGNTGELFF
-,TRBJ2-5,TRBD2,TRBV7-9,TGTGCCAGCAGCTCCCCCGGAGCGGGGGTCGAGACCCAGTACTTC,CASSSPGAGVETQYF
-,TRBJ2-7,-,TRBV2,TGTGCCAGCACTGAGCTCCGGGACTCCGAGCAGTACTTC,CASTELRDSEQYF
-,TRBJ1-2,-,TRBV29-1,TGCAGCGGGGCCGGGGGGTTCTATGGCTACACCTTC,CSGAGGFYGYTF
-,TRBJ1-6,TRBD1,TRBV6-5,TGTGCCACCCGGACAGGGGGTTCACCCCTCCACTTT,CATRTGGSPLHF
-,TRBJ2-1,TRBD2,TRBV7-2,TGTGCCAGCAGCTTAGTAGCGGGAGAGAACTACAATGAGCAGTTCTTC,CASSLVAGENYNEQFF
-,TRBJ2-1,TRBD2,TRBV15,TGTGCCACCAGCAGAGGGGGGGGCTCCTACAATGAGCAGTTCTTC,CATSRGGGSYNEQFF
-,TRBJ2-1,TRBD2,TRBV5-1,TGCGCCAGTACGGGGGGGCCCTCCTACAATGAGCAGTTCTTC,CASTGGPSYNEQFF
-,TRBJ1-2,TRBD1,TRBV6-4,TGTGCCAGCAGTGAAGGGGCAGGGGGTGTCTATGGCTACACCTTC,CASSEGAGGVYGYTF
-,TRBJ1-2,TRBD1,TRBV5-6,TGTGCCAGCAGCTTGCGGGGGGGACAGGGCCAAAACTATGGCTACACCTTC,CASSLRGGQGQNYGYTF
-,TRBJ2-3,TRBD2,TRBV6-2/TRBV6-3,TGTGCCAGCAGTTACGGGCCCCGGGAGGCAGATACGCAGTATTTT,CASSYGPREADTQYF
-,TRBJ1-2,-,TRBV27,TGTGCCAGCAGTACCCGGGATCTCCGCTATGGCTACACCTTC,CASSTRDLRYGYTF
-,TRBJ1-1,-,TRBV3-1/TRBV3-2,TGTGCCAGCAGCCTTCGAGGGCTAGGGAAGGACACTGAAGCTTTCTTT,CASSLRGLGKDTEAFF